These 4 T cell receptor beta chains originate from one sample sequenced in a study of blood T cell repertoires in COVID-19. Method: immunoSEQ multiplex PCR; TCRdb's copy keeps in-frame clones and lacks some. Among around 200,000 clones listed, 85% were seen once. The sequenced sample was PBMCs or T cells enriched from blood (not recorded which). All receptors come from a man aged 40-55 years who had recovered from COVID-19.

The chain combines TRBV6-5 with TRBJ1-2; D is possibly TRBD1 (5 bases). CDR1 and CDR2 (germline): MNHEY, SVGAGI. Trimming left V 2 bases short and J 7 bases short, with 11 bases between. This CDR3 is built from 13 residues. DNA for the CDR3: TGTGCCAGCAGTTACAGGGGTTCCCCTGGCTACACCTTC. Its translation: CASSYRGSPGYTF.

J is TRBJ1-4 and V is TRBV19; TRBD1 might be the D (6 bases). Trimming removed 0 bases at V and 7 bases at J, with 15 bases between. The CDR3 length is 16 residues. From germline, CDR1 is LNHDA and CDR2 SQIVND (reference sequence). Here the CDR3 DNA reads TGTGCCAGTAGTATAGACCCCCCAAACAGGGCTGAAAAACTGTTTTTT. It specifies CASSIDPPNRAEKLFF.

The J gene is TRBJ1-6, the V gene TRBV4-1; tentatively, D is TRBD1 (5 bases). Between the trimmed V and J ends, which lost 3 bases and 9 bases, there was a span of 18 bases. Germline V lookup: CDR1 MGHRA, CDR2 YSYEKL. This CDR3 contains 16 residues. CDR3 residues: CASSQVSGDEGSPLHF. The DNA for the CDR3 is TGCGCCAGCAGCCAGGTTTCGGGGGACGAGGGTTCACCCCTCCACTTT.

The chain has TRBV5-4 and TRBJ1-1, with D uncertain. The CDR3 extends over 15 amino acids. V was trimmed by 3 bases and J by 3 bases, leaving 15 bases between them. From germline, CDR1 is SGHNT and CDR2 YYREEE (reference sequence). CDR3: CASSSLDQDYTEAFF. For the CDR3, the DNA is TGTGCCAGCAGCTCCCTTGACCAGGACTACACTGAAGCTTTCTTT.